These T cell receptor beta chains were read from a single sample in a study of regulatory T cells in long-lasting Graves disease. TCRdb reprocessed the multiplex PCR reads via MiXCR and lists one record per CDR3 protein. This table holds a few hundred thousand distinct CDR3 sequences, roughly a quarter found once. The sample was peripheral blood mononuclear cells (PBMCs), taken when the disease was refractory, from a patient treated with antithyroid drugs. The receptors stem from a female donor with Graves disease. CDR3s include the opening cysteine and the closing phenylalanine or tryptophan. The order of the fields is clone size, D gene, J gene, V gene, CDR3 protein, CDR3 DNA. D genes are given only for firm matches. Size values are once, few and many counts, or a class for expanded clones, and some rows have none.

. | . | TRBJ2-7 | TRBV6-1 | CASSTGDTGEQYF | TGTGCCAGCAGTACAGGCGACACCGGGGAGCAGTACTTC
many | TRBD1 | TRBJ1-2 | TRBV6-1 | CASQKSQGVYGYTF | TGTGCCAGCCAGAAATCCCAGGGGGTCTATGGCTACACCTTC
. | TRBD1 | TRBJ2-6 | TRBV27 | CASSLSVLRPGQGTGANVLTF | TGTGCCAGCAGTTTATCCGTCCTACGTCCGGGACAGGGGACTGGGGCCAACGTCCTGACTTTC
few | . | TRBJ2-7 | TRBV7-2 | CASSLGGIFFDEQYF | TGTGCCAGCAGCTTAGGGGGCATCTTTTTCGACGAGCAGTACTTC
. | . | TRBJ1-1 | TRBV5-5 | CASSFRIGGTEAFF | TGTGCCAGCAGCTTTAGGATAGGGGGCACTGAAGCTTTCTTT
many | . | TRBJ2-5 | TRBV27 | CASSFVGLQETQYF | TGTGCCAGCAGTTTTGTGGGACTCCAAGAGACCCAGTACTTC
. | . | TRBJ2-7 | TRBV6-2/TRBV6-3 | CASGRLPAYEQYF | TGTGCCAGCGGGCGACTCCCTGCCTACGAGCAGTACTTC
. | TRBD2 | TRBJ2-7 | TRBV4-1 | CASSQEAPSGSGSEQYF | TGCGCCAGCAGCCAGGAAGCCCCTAGCGGGAGCGGTAGCGAGCAGTACTTC
. | . | TRBJ1-5 | TRBV20-1 | CSARITGSYQPQHF | TGCAGTGCTAGAATCACAGGGTCATATCAGCCCCAGCATTTT
many | . | TRBJ2-7 | TRBV7-2 | CASSLIGEQYF | TGTGCCAGCAGCTTGATTGGCGAGCAGTACTTC
many | . | TRBJ2-7 | TRBV20-1 | CSATIESPGHTFSYEQYF | TGCAGTGCTACGATAGAATCACCGGGACACACTTTCTCCTACGAGCAGTACTTC
. | . | TRBJ2-7 | TRBV6-4 | CASSDNRDDSYEQYF | TGTGCCAGCAGTGACAACCGGGACGACTCCTACGAGCAGTACTTC
many | TRBD2 | TRBJ2-7 | TRBV6-1 | CASSPRQYGRANEQYF | TGTGCCAGCAGTCCCCGCCAGTACGGGAGGGCGAACGAGCAGTACTTC
. | . | TRBJ1-2 | TRBV6-1 | CASSVDTGGKNYGYTF | TGTGCCAGCAGCGTTGATACAGGAGGAAAGAACTATGGCTACACCTTC
many | . | TRBJ1-2 | TRBV12-3/TRBV12-4 | CASSLTVNYGYTF | TGTGCCAGCAGCCTAACAGTGAACTATGGCTACACCTTC
many | TRBD1 | TRBJ2-2 | TRBV2 | CASSGDSYTGELFF | TGTGCCAGCAGTGGGGACAGTTACACCGGGGAGCTGTTTTTT
few | . | TRBJ1-5 | TRBV4-1 | CASSQESNQPQHF | TGCGCCAGCAGCCAAGAAAGCAATCAGCCCCAGCATTTT
. | TRBD1 | TRBJ1-1 | TRBV5-1 | CASVPDRTGRTEAFF | TGCGCCAGCGTACCCGACAGGACAGGTAGGACTGAAGCTTTCTTT
. | . | TRBJ2-2 | TRBV12-3/TRBV12-4 | CASSSRGRGGSTGELFF | TGTGCCAGCAGTTCCCGTGGTCGTGGGGGGTCGACCGGGGAGCTGTTTTTT
few | TRBD1 | TRBJ2-6 | TRBV9 | CASSAGQVGLSGANVLTF | TGTGCCAGCAGCGCGGGACAGGTGGGCCTCTCTGGGGCCAACGTCCTGACTTTC
. | . | TRBJ1-5 | TRBV7-2 | CASSLANSNQPQHF | TGTGCCAGCAGCTTAGCGAATAGCAATCAGCCCCAGCATTTT
. | TRBD2 | TRBJ2-7 | TRBV20-1 | CSRPSGSTDEQYF | TGCAGCCGTCCTAGCGGGAGTACCGACGAGCAGTACTTC
few | . | TRBJ1-1 | TRBV20-1 | CSARPNGMNTEAFF | TGCAGTGCTAGACCAAACGGCATGAACACTGAAGCTTTCTTT
many | TRBD1 | TRBJ1-2 | TRBV6-5 | CASSYLGTGKGYGYTF | TGTGCCAGCAGTTACCTCGGGACAGGGAAAGGCTATGGCTACACCTTC
. | . | TRBJ2-5 | TRBV20-1 | CSAVNRRQTQYF | TGCAGTGCTGTAAACAGGAGACAGACCCAGTACTTC
. | TRBD1 | TRBJ1-2 | TRBV2 | CATSPQGAENGYTF | TGTGCCACCAGCCCACAGGGGGCAGAGAATGGCTACACCTTC
. | TRBD1 | TRBJ2-5 | TRBV11-1 | CASSWGNTGQKETQYF | TGTGCCAGCAGCTGGGGAAATACGGGACAGAAAGAGACCCAGTACTTC
many | TRBD1 | TRBJ1-1 | TRBV7-2 | CASSLEIGTGAEAFF | TGTGCCAGCAGCTTAGAGATAGGGACAGGGGCTGAAGCTTTCTTT
few | TRBD2 | TRBJ2-7 | TRBV4-3 | CASSQGTSATYEQYF | TGCGCCAGCAGCCAAGGGACTAGCGCCACCTACGAGCAGTACTTC
few | TRBD2 | TRBJ2-7 | TRBV20-1 | CSATSGRASREQYF | TGCAGTGCTACTAGCGGGAGGGCCAGTCGCGAGCAGTACTTC
. | . | TRBJ1-2 | TRBV7-9 | CASSFTDPPVDGYTF | TGTGCCAGCAGCTTTACGGACCCACCGGTTGATGGCTACACCTTC
. | TRBD2 | TRBJ2-4 | TRBV20-1 | CSARASGENIQYF | TGCAGTGCTAGAGCTAGCGGAGAAAACATTCAGTACTTC
. | . | TRBJ2-7 | TRBV20-1 | CSAIRRDEQYF | TGCAGTGCCATCCGCAGGGACGAGCAGTACTTC
. | TRBD2 | TRBJ2-7 | TRBV20-1 | CSARDPNSSGRFEQYF | TGCAGTGCTAGAGACCCTAACTCTAGCGGGAGGTTTGAGCAGTACTTC
. | TRBD2 | TRBJ2-5 | TRBV2 | CASSDQPGRKETQYF | TGTGCCAGCAGTGACCAGCCCGGGAGGAAAGAGACCCAGTACTTC
few | . | TRBJ1-1 | TRBV20-1 | CSARLQPSNTEAFF | TGCAGTGCTAGATTACAGCCATCGAACACTGAAGCTTTCTTT
many | TRBD1 | TRBJ1-2 | TRBV20-1 | CSARRPDRGFYGYTF | TGCAGTGCTAGACGCCCTGACAGGGGATTCTATGGCTACACCTTC
. | . | TRBJ2-7 | TRBV2 | CASSEPNYEQYF | TGTGCCAGCAGTGAACCGAACTACGAGCAGTACTTC
many | TRBD1 | TRBJ1-2 | TRBV6-1 | CASSRDRGSANYGYTF | TGTGCCAGCAGTAGAGACAGGGGTTCAGCTAACTATGGCTACACCTTC
few | . | TRBJ1-1 | TRBV10-3 | CAITVAGNTEAFF | TGTGCCATCACAGTTGCGGGGAACACTGAAGCTTTCTTT
many | . | TRBJ2-5 | TRBV6-2/TRBV6-3 | CASSYSSPETQYF | TGTGCCAGCAGTTACTCAAGTCCAGAGACCCAGTACTTC
few | . | TRBJ2-7 | TRBV10-3 | CAISEGLGWYEQYF | TGTGCCATCAGTGAAGGGCTAGGTTGGTACGAGCAGTACTTC
. | TRBD2 | TRBJ2-3 | TRBV2 | CASSSRTRTTDTQYF | TGTGCCAGCAGTTCCCGGACTAGGACTACAGATACGCAGTATTTT
. | TRBD1 | TRBJ2-2 | TRBV28 | CASHLGQGVKDGELFF | TGTGCCAGCCATCTGGGGCAGGGGGTCAAGGACGGGGAGCTGTTTTTT
many | . | TRBJ1-2 | TRBV2 | CASSDPGANYGYTF | TGTGCCAGCAGTGATCCGGGAGCTAACTATGGCTACACCTTC
. | TRBD2 | TRBJ2-5 | TRBV5-1 | CASSGGLARVETQYF | TGCGCCAGCAGCGGGGGACTAGCGCGAGTGGAGACCCAGTACTTC
. | TRBD1 | TRBJ2-5 | TRBV4-1 | CASRDRGTDQTQYF | TGCGCCAGCAGAGACAGGGGCACGGACCAGACCCAGTACTTC